The T cell receptor beta chain described here comes from a study of blood T cell repertoires in COVID-19. The V gene lost 1 base and the J gene lost 0 bases, with 15 bases spanning the gap. The CDR3 runs 17 residues. In germline, CDR1 is KGHSH, CDR2 LQKENI. Methods used by the authors: Reference gene primer amplification yielded estimated nucleated cell counts. The assay was immunoSEQ multiplex PCR, and TCRdb's table has in-frame clones only and misses some. The V and J calls and clone size are taken from that table; D and trimming were inferred from the DNA. The sample has 85,000 to 130,000 clones; about two thirds are singletons.

This chain links TRBV18 with TRBJ2-5, with D possibly being TRBD1 (5 bases). The origin of this receptor is a human donor with acute or convalescent COVID-19. The donor label of this sample is uncertain. Sequencing was carried out using peripheral blood. CDR3 sequence reads: CASSPLPPTRDQETQYF. Here the CDR3 DNA reads TGTGCCAGCTCACCACTCCCCCCCACCAGGGACCAAGAGACCCAGTACTTC.